Presented here are 4 T cell receptor beta chains from one specimen sequenced in a study of T cell repertoires in cytomegalovirus infection. TCRdb used MiXCR to reprocess the reads, holding one entry per CDR3 protein. This sample carries about 230,000 distinct CDR3 sequences, 22% of them seen once, and the ten largest clones take about 20%. Specimen: CD8+ T cells from PBMCs. All receptors come from a human donor in good health (CMV status not recorded). Some clones in this sample may be carry-over from other donors' samples.

This clonotype came up a few times. V usage is TRBV6-5 and J usage is TRBJ2-7; 7 nucleotides match TRBD2. Trimming removed 5 bases from V and 4 bases from J; junction bases left unmatched: 17. CDR1 MNHEY and CDR2 SVGAGI come from the germline V gene. The CDR3 has 17 amino acids. The CDR3, as DNA: TGTGCCAGCAGTCCAGGGACTACCAGATGGTCTGCGTACGAGCAGTACTTC. Protein: CASSPGTTRWSAYEQYF.

This chain connects TRBV20-1 to TRBJ2-1, with unresolved D. From germline, CDR1 is DFQATT and CDR2 SNEGSKA (reference sequence). Deletions cut 0 bases from V and 7 bases from J, with 13 bases between. CDR3 size: 14 residues. CDR3 coding DNA: TGCAGTGCTAGAGATCCCACTCAGCGAAATGAGCAGTTCTTC. Its translation: CSARDPTQRNEQFF.

This clonotype has just a few counts. The junction departs from the called germline gene at one end, perhaps through a read error. V and J are TRBV20-1 and TRBJ2-7; 8 positions match TRBD2. CDR1 and CDR2 from the germline V gene are DFQATT and SNEGSKA (reference sequence). The CDR3 loop spans 15 amino acids. CDR3 bases: TGCAGTGCGAGAGCGAGCGGGGGAGTCTCCTACGAGCAGTACTTC. Its translation: CSARASGGVSYEQYF.

This clonotype has more than one count but fewer than ten. This sequence joins TRBV2 and TRBJ2-7, with 7 bases matching TRBD1. J was trimmed by 4 bases and V by 6 bases; bases with no gene match: 12. CDR1 is SNHLY, CDR2 FYNNEI, per germline. The CDR3 consists of 15 residues. The CDR3 loop is CASRHSGTETYEQYF. The CDR3 nucleotides are TGTGCCAGCAGACACTCCGGGACAGAAACTTACGAGCAGTACTTC.